The T cell receptor (beta chain) described here comes from a study of tissue T cells after allogeneic stem cell transplantation. Study-wide results and limits: In patients and mice, blood and spleen missed much of tissue repertoire. Across patients, clones rarely overlapped, yet motif clusters were shared tissue-specifically. The patient cohort was small and clinically heterogeneous, with limited sampling depth.

Time point denoted: mouse harvest day 7 after allogeneic transplant. Each mouse received 10^7 T-cell-depleted marrow cells plus 10^6 splenic CD5+ T cells by tail vein. This mouse GVHD model was MHC-mismatched B6 to BALB/c, profiled day 7 or 14. Note on this clone: What it binds is not known. The genes and germline here are from mouse. The read terminates 1 residue before the CDR3 end, so the remaining end is supplied by the germline J gene.

Profiled with immunoSEQ multiplex PCR; TCRdb holds only in-frame clones, not every one. This sample has under 4,500 clones; roughly three fifths occur once, and the top ten carry about 30%. Germline V gene data show CDR1 as LGHNA and CDR2 as YSYQKL. V was clipped by 0 bases and J by 5 bases, with 9 bases between them. This CDR3 region has 14 residues. Material for sequencing was spleen. This sequence originates from a female BALB/c mouse given C57BL/6 T cells with graft-versus-host disease after an allogeneic hematopoietic cell transplant. The rearrangement uses TRBV2 and TRBJ2-5; D may be TRBD2 (6 bases). Partial CDR3 DNA: TGTGCCAGCAGCCAAGATCTTGGGGGAGACACCCAGTAC. The encoded protein is CASSQDLGGDTQY. The full CDR3 sequence reads CASSQDLGGDTQYF.